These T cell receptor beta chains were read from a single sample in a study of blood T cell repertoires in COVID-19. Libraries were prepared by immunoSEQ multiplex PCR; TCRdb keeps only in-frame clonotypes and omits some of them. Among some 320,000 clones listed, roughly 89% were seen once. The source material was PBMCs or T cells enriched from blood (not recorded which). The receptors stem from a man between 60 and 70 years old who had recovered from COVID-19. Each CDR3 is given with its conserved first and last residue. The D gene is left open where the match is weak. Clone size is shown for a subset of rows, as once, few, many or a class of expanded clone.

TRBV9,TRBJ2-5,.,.,CASSPHLEQETQYF,TGTGCCAGCAGCCCACACCTGGAGCAAGAGACCCAGTACTTC
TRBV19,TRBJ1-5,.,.,CASSLQGNQPQHF,TGTGCCAGTAGTTTGCAGGGAAATCAGCCCCAGCATTTT
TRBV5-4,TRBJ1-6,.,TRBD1,CASSALPGGNNSPLHF,TGTGCCAGCAGCGCGCTCCCAGGGGGCAATAATTCACCCCTCCACTTT
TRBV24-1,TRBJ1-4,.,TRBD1,CATSDPSGQGIEKLFF,TGTGCCACCAGTGATCCCTCGGGACAGGGGATTGAAAAACTGTTTTTT
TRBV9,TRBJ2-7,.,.,CASSVGPGPYEQYF,TGTGCCAGCAGCGTAGGGCCAGGCCCCTACGAGCAGTACTTC
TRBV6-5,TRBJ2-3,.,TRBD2,CASTPSGSPPDTQYF,TGTGCCAGCACTCCCAGCGGGAGTCCCCCAGATACGCAGTATTTT
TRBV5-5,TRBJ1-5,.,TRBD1,CASSSTGSGQPQHF,TGTGCCAGCAGCTCGACAGGGTCGGGACAGCCCCAGCATTTT
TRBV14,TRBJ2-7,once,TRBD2,CASSLPGAGAYEQYF,TGTGCCAGCAGCCTCCCTGGGGCGGGAGCCTACGAGCAGTACTTC
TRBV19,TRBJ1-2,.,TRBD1,CASIANRDRGQADGYTF,TGTGCCAGTATCGCTAACCGGGACAGGGGGCAAGCGGATGGCTACACCTTC
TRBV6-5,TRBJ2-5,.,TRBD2,CASSYVAGGRETQYF,TGTGCCAGCAGTTACGTCGCGGGAGGGCGGGAGACCCAGTACTTC
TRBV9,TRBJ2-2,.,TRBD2,CASSVDGRARTGELFF,TGTGCCAGCAGCGTAGACGGGAGGGCGCGGACCGGGGAGCTGTTTTTT
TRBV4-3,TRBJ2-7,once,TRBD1,CASSLARGTGAEQYF,TGCGCCAGCAGCCTGGCCCGCGGGACAGGGGCTGAGCAGTACTTC
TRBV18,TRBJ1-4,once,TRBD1,CASSPPGQGNEKLFF,TGTGCCAGCTCACCACCCGGACAGGGTAATGAAAAACTGTTTTTT
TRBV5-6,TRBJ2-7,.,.,CASSLGHTSSKYF,TGTGCCAGCAGCCTCGGACACACGAGTTCCAAGTACTTC
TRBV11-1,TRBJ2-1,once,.,CASTLSGGSYNEQFF,TGTGCCAGCACCCTCTCCGGGGGCTCCTACAATGAGCAGTTCTTC
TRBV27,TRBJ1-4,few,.,CASKRPGATNEKLFF,TGTGCCAGCAAACGTCCGGGTGCAACTAATGAAAAACTGTTTTTT
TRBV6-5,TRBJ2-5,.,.,CASSPGRRETQYF,TGTGCCAGCAGCCCGGGAAGACGGGAGACCCAGTACTTC
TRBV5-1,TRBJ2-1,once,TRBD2,CASSLFGRQGLAVYNEQFF,TGCGCCAGCAGCTTGTTCGGACGGCAGGGACTAGCGGTTTACAATGAGCAGTTCTTC
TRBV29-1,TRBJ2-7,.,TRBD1,CSVGTGGYEQYF,TGCAGCGTTGGGACAGGGGGATACGAGCAGTACTTC
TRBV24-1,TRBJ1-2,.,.,CATGHLLYGYTF,TGTGCCACCGGCCACCTTCTCTATGGCTACACCTTC
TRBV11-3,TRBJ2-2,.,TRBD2,CASSQRAGGSGELFF,TGTGCCAGCAGCCAGAGAGCGGGAGGGTCCGGGGAGCTGTTTTTT
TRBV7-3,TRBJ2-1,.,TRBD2,CASSLGLAVYNEQFF,TGTGCCAGCAGCTTAGGGCTAGCGGTCTACAATGAGCAGTTCTTC
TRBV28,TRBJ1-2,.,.,CASRLADYGYTF,TGTGCCAGCAGATTGGCAGACTATGGCTACACCTTC
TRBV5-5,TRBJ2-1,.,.,CASSFPGNEQFF,TGTGCCAGCAGCTTCCCCGGTAATGAGCAGTTCTTC
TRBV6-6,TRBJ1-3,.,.,CASRKGGVSGNTIYF,TGTGCCAGCAGGAAGGGAGGTGTCTCTGGAAACACCATATATTTT
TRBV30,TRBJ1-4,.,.,CAWSPREKLFF,TGTGCCTGGAGTCCCCGTGAAAAACTGTTTTTT
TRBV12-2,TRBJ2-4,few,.,CASRSMTGVLAKNIQYF,TGTGCAAGTCGCTCCATGACAGGGGTACTAGCCAAAAACATTCAGTACTTC
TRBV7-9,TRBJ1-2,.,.,CASSPGHRRLYGYTF,TGTGCCAGCAGTCCTGGACATAGACGCCTTTATGGCTACACCTTC
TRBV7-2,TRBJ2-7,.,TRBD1,CASSLYRGTYEQYF,TGTGCCAGCAGCTTATACAGGGGCACCTACGAGCAGTACTTC
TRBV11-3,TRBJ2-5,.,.,CASSLGPGTQYF,TGTGCCAGCAGCTTAGGTCCGGGGACCCAGTACTTC
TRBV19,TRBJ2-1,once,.,CASSIMGSGLRDNEQFF,TGTGCCAGTAGTATAATGGGCAGCGGGTTAAGGGACAATGAGCAGTTCTTC
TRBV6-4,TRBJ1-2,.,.,CASSDRGKATGMVGYTF,TGTGCCAGCAGTGATAGGGGGAAGGCCACAGGGATGGTTGGCTACACCTTC
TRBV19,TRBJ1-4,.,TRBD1,CASSIVNEYKGGTANEKLFF,TGTGCCAGTAGTATAGTTAACGAGTACAAAGGAGGGACAGCGAATGAAAAACTGTTTTTT
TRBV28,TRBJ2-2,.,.,CASRYSGGNTGELFF,TGTGCCAGCAGGTACTCCGGGGGGAACACCGGGGAGCTGTTTTTT
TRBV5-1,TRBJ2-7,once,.,CASSPKRAAGYEQYF,TGCGCCAGCAGTCCGAAGCGGGCGGCAGGGTACGAGCAGTACTTC
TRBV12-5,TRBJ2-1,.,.,CASGLPGEQFF,TGTGCTAGTGGTTTGCCGGGTGAGCAGTTCTTC
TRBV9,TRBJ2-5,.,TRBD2,CASSSRAGGGETQYF,TGTGCCAGCAGCTCCCGGGCGGGGGGAGGAGAGACCCAGTACTTC
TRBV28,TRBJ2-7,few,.,CASNSESGEQYF,TGTGCCAGCAACTCAGAGTCAGGCGAGCAGTACTTC
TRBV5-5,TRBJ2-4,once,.,CASSLVTENIQYF,TGTGCCAGCAGCTTGGTGACTGAAAACATTCAGTACTTC
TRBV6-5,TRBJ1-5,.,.,CASTATGNQPQHF,TGTGCCAGCACCGCGACGGGGAATCAGCCCCAGCATTTT
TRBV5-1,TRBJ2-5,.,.,CASRQGMGETQYF,TGCGCCAGCCGGCAGGGGATGGGAGAGACCCAGTACTTC
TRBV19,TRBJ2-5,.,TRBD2,CASSGTIQETQYF,TGTGCCAGTAGCGGGACTATCCAAGAGACCCAGTACTTC
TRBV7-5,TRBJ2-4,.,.,CVRSLALRRIMTHSYIQYF,TGTGTCAGAAGCTTAGCCCTGAGGAGAATCATGACCCACTCGTACATTCAGTACTTC
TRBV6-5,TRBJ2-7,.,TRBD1,CASSPQGAAAYEQYF,TGTGCCAGCAGTCCTCAGGGGGCTGCGGCCTACGAGCAGTACTTC
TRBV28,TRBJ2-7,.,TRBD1,CASSLPGTGDYEQYF,TGTGCCAGCAGTTTACCAGGGACAGGGGACTACGAGCAGTACTTC
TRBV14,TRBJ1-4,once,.,CASSRGINEKLFF,TGTGCCAGCAGCCGAGGGATTAATGAAAAACTGTTTTTT
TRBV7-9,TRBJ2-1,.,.,CASSLGALTLSINEQFF,TGTGCCAGCAGCTTAGGGGCCCTGACCCTATCCATCAATGAGCAGTTCTTC
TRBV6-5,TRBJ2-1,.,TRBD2,CASSRGLAGNEQFF,TGTGCCAGCAGCCGGGGACTAGCGGGAAATGAGCAGTTCTTC
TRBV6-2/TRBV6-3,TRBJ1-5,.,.,CASSYGAGRNQPQHF,TGTGCCAGCAGTTACGGGGCCGGTCGAAATCAGCCCCAGCATTTT
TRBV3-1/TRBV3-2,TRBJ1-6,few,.,CASSQDRWGGLGSPLHF,TGTGCCAGCAGCCAAGATAGGTGGGGGGGTCTAGGATCACCCCTCCACTTT
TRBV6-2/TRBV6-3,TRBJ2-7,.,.,CASSLLGFRSTFYEQYF,TGTGCCAGCAGTCTACTTGGGTTCAGGTCAACGTTCTACGAGCAGTACTTC
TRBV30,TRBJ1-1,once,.,CAWSVVHLIHMNTEAFF,TGTGCCTGGAGTGTAGTCCACCTAATCCATATGAACACTGAAGCTTTCTTT
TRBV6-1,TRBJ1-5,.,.,CASSEALSQIEEPQHF,TGTGCCAGCAGTGAAGCTTTGTCGCAGATCGAAGAGCCCCAGCATTTT
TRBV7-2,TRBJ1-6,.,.,CASSLAFLNSPLHF,TGTGCCAGCAGCTTAGCTTTTCTAAATTCACCCCTCCACTTT
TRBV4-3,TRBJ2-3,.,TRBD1,CASSQDLTGGTDTQYF,TGCGCCAGCAGCCAAGATCTGACAGGGGGCACAGATACGCAGTATTTT
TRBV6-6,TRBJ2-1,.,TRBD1,CASRYRDSQYNEQFF,TGTGCCAGCAGATACCGGGACAGCCAGTACAATGAGCAGTTCTTC
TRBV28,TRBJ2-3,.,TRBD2,CASSILAGRADTQYF,TGTGCCAGCAGTATACTAGCGGGAAGGGCAGATACGCAGTATTTT